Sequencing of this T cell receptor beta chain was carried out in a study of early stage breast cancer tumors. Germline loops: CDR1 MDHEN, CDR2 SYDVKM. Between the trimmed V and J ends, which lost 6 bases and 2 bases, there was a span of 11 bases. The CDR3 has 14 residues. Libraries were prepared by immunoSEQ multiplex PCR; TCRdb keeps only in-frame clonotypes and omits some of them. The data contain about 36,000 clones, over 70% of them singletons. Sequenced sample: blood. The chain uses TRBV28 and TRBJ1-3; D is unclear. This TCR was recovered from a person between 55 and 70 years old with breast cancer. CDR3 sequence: CASSVGSPGNTIYF. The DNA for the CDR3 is TGTGCCAGCAGCGTGGGGTCTCCTGGAAACACCATATATTTT.